Included here is one TCR beta chain sequence, with context. Its cognate antigen is unknown. This entry comes from a study of cytomegalovirus exposure and HLA in healthy donors. Notes on the study in general: In an earlier analysis, about 87% or about 30%: the productive usage of most TCR beta V segments.

In the PCR, 60 Vbeta and 13 Jbeta primers were used. The table came from immunoSEQ multiplex PCR; TCRdb's copy has only in-frame clones and leaves some out. Here the sample spans hundreds of thousands of clones, over 80% being singletons. Trimming removed 4 bases from V and 6 bases from J; junction bases left unmatched: 4. This CDR3 region has 13 residues. Germline V gene data show CDR1 as SEHNR and CDR2 as FQNEAQ (reference sequence). This receptor was taken from a boy aged 2 to 10 in good health and CMV-seronegative. The source material was PBMCs. This chain links TRBV7-9 with TRBJ1-2, with 8 bases matching TRBD1. The CDR3: CASSSTGGDGYTF. The CDR3 DNA follows: TGTGCCAGCAGCTCCACAGGGGGGGATGGCTACACCTTC.